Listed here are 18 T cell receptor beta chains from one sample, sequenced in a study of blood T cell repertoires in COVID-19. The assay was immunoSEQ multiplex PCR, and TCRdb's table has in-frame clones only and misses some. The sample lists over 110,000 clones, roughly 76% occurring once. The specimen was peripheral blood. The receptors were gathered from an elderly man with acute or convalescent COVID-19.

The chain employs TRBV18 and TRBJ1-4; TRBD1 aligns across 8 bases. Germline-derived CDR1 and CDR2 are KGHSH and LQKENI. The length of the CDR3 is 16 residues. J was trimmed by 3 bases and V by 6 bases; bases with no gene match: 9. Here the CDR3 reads CASSTISGQANEKLFF. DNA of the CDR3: TGTGCCAGCTCTACTATTTCGGGACAGGCTAATGAAAAACTGTTTTTT. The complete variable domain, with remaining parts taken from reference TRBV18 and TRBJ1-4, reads NAGVMQNPRHLVRRRGQEARLRCSPMKGHSHVYWYRQLPEEGLKFMVYLQKENIIDESGMPKERFSAEFPKEGPSILRIQQVVRGDSAAYFCASSTISGQANEKLFFGSGTQLSVL.

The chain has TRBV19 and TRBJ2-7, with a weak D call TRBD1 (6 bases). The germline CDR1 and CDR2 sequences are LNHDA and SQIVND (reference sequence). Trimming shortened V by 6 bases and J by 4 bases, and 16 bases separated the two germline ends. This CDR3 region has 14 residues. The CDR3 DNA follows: TGTGCCAGTAGGACCGGGACAATCCCGTACGAGCAGTACTTC. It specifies CASRTGTIPYEQYF.

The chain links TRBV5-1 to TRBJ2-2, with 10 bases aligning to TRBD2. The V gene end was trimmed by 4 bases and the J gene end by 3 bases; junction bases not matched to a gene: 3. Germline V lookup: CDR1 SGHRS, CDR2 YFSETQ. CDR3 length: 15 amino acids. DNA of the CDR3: TGCGCCAGCAGCCTAGGGACTAGCGACACCGGGGAGCTGTTTTTT. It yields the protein CASSLGTSDTGELFF.

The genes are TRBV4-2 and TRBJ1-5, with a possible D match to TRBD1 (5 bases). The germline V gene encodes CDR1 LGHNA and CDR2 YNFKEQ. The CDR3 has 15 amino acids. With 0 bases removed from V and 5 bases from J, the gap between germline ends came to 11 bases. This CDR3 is CASSQDWGRDQPQHF. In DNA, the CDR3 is TGTGCCAGCAGCCAAGATTGGGGCAGGGATCAGCCCCAGCATTTT.

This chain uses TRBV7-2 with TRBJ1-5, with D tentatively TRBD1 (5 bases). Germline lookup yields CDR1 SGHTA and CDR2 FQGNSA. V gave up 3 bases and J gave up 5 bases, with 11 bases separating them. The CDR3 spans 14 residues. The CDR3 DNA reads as TGTGCCAGCAGCTTCTCAGGGCCCTATCAGCCCCAGCATTTT. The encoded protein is CASSFSGPYQPQHF.

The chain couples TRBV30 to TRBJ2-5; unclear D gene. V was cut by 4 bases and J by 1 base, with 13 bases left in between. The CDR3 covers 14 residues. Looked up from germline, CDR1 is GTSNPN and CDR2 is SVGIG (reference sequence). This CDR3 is CAWTRGGSQETQYF. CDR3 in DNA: TGTGCCTGGACACGAGGCGGTTCCCAAGAGACCCAGTACTTC.

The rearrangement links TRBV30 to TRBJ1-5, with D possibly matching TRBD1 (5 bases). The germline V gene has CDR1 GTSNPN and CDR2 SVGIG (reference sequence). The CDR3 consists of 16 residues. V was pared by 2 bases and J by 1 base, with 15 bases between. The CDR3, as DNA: TGTGCCTGGAGTCCCCGGCAGGGCAGAAGCAATCAGCCCCAGCATTTT. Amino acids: CAWSPRQGRSNQPQHF.

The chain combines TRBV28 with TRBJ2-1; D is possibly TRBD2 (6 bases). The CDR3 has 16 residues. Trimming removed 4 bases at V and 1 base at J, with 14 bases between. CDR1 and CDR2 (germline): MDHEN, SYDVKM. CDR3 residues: CASSSPLSGSYNEQFF. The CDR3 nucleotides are TGTGCCAGCAGTTCGCCTCTCAGCGGGTCCTACAATGAGCAGTTCTTC.

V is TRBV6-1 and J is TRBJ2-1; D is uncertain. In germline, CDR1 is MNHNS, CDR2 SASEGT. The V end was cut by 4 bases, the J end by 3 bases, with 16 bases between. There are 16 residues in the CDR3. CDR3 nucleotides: TGTGCCAGCAGTGGGCGGCTCGCGAGTAACTACAATGAGCAGTTCTTC. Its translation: CASSGRLASNYNEQFF.

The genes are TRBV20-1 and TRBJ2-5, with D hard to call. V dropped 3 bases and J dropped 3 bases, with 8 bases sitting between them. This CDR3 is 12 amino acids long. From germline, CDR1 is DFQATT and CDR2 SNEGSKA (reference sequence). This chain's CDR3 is CSASISEETQYF. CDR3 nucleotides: TGCAGTGCTAGTATATCCGAAGAGACCCAGTACTTC.

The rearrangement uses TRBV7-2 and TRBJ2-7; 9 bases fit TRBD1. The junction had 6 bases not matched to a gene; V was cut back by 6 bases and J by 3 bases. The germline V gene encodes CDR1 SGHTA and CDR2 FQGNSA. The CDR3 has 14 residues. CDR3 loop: CASSVPGQGYEQYF. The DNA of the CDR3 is TGTGCCAGCAGTGTCCCGGGACAGGGCTACGAGCAGTACTTC.

The DNA of the CDR3 is TGTGCCAGCAGCTTGGAACGCCCGGGACTTCACTATGGCTACACCTTC. It yields the protein CASSLERPGLHYGYTF. J is TRBJ1-2 and V is TRBV5-8; D may be TRBD1 (5 bases). CDR3 size: 16 residues. CDR1 is SGHTS and CDR2 is YDEGEE in the germline V gene. The ends were cut back, 0 bases at V and 3 bases at J, with 15 bases in the middle. The whole variable domain, remainder taken from reference TRBV5-8 and TRBJ1-2, is EAGVTQSPTHLIKTRGQQATLRCSPISGHTSVYWYQQALGLGLQFLLWYDEGEERNRGNFPPRFSGRQFPNYSSELNVNALELEDSALYLCASSLERPGLHYGYTFGSGTRLTVV.

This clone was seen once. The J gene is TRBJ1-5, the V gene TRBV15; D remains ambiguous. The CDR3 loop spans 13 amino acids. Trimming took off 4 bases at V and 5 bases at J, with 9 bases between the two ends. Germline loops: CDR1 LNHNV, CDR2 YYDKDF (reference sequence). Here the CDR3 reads CATSNRGDQPQHF. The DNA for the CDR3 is TGTGCCACCAGCAACCGGGGTGATCAGCCCCAGCATTTT.

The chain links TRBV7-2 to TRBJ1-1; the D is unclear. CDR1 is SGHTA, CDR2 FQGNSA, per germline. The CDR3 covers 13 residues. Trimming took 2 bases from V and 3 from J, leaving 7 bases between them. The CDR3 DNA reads TGTGCCAGCAGCTTACAGGTGTACACTGAAGCTTTCTTT. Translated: CASSLQVYTEAFF.

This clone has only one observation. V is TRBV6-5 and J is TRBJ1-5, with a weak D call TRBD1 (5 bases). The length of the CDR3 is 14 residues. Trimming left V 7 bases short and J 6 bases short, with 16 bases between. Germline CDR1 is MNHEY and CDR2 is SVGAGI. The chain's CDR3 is CASIINRGIQPQHF. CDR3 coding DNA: TGTGCCAGCATCATAAATCGGGGGATTCAGCCCCAGCATTTT.

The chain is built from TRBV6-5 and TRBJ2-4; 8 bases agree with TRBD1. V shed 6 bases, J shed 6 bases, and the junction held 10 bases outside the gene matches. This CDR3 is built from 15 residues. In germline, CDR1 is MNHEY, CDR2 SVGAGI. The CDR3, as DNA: TGTGCCAGCAGCCCGACAGGGGTGGGAGTAAACATTCAGTACTTC. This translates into CASSPTGVGVNIQYF.

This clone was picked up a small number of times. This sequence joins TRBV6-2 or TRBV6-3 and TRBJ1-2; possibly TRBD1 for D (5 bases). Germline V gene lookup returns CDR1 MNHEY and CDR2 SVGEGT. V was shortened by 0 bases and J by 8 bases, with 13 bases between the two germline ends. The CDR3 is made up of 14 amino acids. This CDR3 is CASSYSGRAEGYTF. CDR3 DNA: TGTGCCAGCAGTTACTCTGGCAGGGCGGAGGGCTACACCTTC.

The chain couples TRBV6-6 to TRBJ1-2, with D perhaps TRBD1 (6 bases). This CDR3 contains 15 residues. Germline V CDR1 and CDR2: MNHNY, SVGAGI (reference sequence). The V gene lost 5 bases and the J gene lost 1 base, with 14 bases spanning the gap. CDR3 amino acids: CASSLPGTFNYGYTF. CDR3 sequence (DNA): TGTGCCAGCAGTCTCCCCGGGACATTTAACTATGGCTACACCTTC.